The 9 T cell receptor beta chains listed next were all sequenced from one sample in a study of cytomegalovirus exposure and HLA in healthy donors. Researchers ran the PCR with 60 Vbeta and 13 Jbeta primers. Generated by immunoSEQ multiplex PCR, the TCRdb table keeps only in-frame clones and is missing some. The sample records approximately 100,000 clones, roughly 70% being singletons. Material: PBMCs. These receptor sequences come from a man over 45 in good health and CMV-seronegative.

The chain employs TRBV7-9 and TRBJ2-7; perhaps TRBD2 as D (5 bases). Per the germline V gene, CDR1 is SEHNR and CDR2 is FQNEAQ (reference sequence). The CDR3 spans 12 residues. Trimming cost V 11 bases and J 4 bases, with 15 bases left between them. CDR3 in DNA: TGTGCCTCCCAAAGCGGCGGTTACGAGCAGTACTTC. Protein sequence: CASQSGGYEQYF.

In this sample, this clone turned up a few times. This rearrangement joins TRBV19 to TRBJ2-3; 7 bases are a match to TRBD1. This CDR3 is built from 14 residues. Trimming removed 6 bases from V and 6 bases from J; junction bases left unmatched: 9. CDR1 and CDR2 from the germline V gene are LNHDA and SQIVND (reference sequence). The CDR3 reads CASSSTGPPDTQYF. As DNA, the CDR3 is TGTGCCAGTAGCTCGACAGGGCCCCCGGATACGCAGTATTTT.

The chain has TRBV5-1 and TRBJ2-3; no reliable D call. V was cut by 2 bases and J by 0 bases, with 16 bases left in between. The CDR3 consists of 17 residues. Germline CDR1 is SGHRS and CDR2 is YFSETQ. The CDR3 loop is CASSFPPSAASTDTQYF. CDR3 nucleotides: TGCGCCAGCAGCTTCCCCCCCAGCGCCGCTAGCACAGATACGCAGTATTTT.

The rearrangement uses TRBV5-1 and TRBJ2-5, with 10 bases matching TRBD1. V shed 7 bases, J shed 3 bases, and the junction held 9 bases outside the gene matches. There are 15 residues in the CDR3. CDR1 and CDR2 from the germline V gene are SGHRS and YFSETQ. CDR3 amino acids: CASRTRGTGEETQYF. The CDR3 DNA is TGCGCCAGCCGGACTCGGGGGACAGGGGAAGAGACCCAGTACTTC.

In DNA, the CDR3 is TGTGCCTGGGCCGGGACAGGGGGCAGTCAGCCCCAGCATTTT. This encodes CAWAGTGGSQPQHF. V is TRBV30 and J is TRBJ1-5; 12 bases are a match to TRBD1. Unmatched junction bases numbered 5, after V lost 5 bases and J lost 6 bases. This CDR3 is built from 14 residues. Looked up from germline, CDR1 is GTSNPN and CDR2 is SVGIG (reference sequence).

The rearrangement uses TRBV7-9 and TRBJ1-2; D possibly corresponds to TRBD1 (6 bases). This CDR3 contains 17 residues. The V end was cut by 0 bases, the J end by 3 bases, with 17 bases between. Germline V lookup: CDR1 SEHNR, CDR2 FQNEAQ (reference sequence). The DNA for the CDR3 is TGTGCCAGCAGCTTAGCCCCTTTAACGGACAGAGACTATGGCTACACCTTC. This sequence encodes CASSLAPLTDRDYGYTF.

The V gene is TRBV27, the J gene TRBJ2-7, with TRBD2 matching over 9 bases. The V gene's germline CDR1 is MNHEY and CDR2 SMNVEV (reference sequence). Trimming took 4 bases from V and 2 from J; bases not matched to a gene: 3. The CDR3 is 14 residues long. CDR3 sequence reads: CASSSGGRAYEQYF. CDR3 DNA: TGTGCCAGCAGTTCGGGCGGGAGGGCCTACGAGCAGTACTTC.

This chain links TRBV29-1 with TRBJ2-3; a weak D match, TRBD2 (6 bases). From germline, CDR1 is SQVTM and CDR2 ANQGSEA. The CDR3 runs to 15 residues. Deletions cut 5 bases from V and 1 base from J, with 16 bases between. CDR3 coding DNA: TGCAGCGTTCGCCTCGGGACTTTCGGCACAGATACGCAGTATTTT. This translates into CSVRLGTFGTDTQYF.

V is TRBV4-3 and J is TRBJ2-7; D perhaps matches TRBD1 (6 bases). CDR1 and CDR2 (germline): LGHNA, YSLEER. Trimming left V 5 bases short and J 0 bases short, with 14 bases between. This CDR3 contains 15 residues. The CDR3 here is CASSYLQGGSYEQYF. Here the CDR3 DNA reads TGCGCCAGCAGCTACTTACAGGGCGGCTCCTACGAGCAGTACTTC.